What follows are 28 T cell receptor beta chains derived from one specimen sequenced in a study of T cells in Graves' hyperthyroidism and ophthalmopathy. RNA transcripts provided the source from which TCR beta CDR3 regions were amplified. The HTBI primer set drove a first-round RT-PCR of the TCR CDR3. TCRdb independently ran MiXCR on the multiplex PCR reads; one entry per CDR3 protein. Among hundreds of thousands of distinct CDR3 sequences listed, approximately 19% were seen once. Material: blood. The receptors derive from a woman aged 45-59 years with Graves' hyperthyroidism that later progressed to Graves' ophthalmopathy.

This clonotype was counted between two and nine times. This rearrangement joins TRBV9 to TRBJ1-5; perhaps TRBD1 as D (6 bases). This CDR3 has 16 amino acids. The V gene lost 0 bases and the J gene lost 3 bases, with 13 bases spanning the gap. Germline V gene data show CDR1 as SGDLS and CDR2 as YYNGEE. CDR3 sequence reads: CASSVGSGDYNQPQHF. CDR3 DNA sequence: TGTGCCAGCAGCGTAGGCTCAGGGGACTACAATCAGCCCCAGCATTTT.

The chain uses TRBV9 and TRBJ2-3; D ambiguous. Germline lookup yields CDR1 SGDLS and CDR2 YYNGEE. The length of the CDR3 is 14 residues. Trimming left V 1 base short and J 1 base short, with 7 bases between. The DNA of the CDR3 is TGTGCCAGCAGCGTAACAGTAGGCACAGATACGCAGTATTTT. Translated: CASSVTVGTDTQYF.

V is TRBV5-5 and J is TRBJ1-5, with 8 bases lining up with TRBD1. The CDR3 spans 15 residues. The V and J ends lost 2 bases and 3 bases, in that order; junction bases with no gene match: 4. CDR1 and CDR2 from the germline V gene are SGHKS and YYEKEE (reference sequence). The DNA for the CDR3 is TGTGCCAGCAGCTTAACAGGGGGAAACAATCAGCCCCAGCATTTT. This codes for CASSLTGGNNQPQHF.

This chain connects TRBV4-1 to TRBJ2-4; D unresolved. The CDR3 is 14 residues long. V shed 0 bases and J shed 6 bases, with 9 bases lying between them. Per the germline V gene, CDR1 is MGHRA and CDR2 is YSYEKL. The CDR3 DNA reads TGCGCCAGCAGCCAAGACCAGGCTGTAAACATTCAGTACTTC. Amino acids: CASSQDQAVNIQYF.

This clonotype was counted ten times or more. The rearrangement links TRBV7-9 to TRBJ1-2, with TRBD1 as a possible D gene (5 bases). Germline CDR1 SEHNR, CDR2 FQNEAQ (reference sequence). The V gene lost 5 bases and the J gene lost 8 bases, with 12 bases spanning the gap. This CDR3 is built from 12 residues. CDR3 sequence reads: CASSGDLRGYTF. DNA of the CDR3: TGTGCCAGCAGCGGGGACCTAAGAGGCTACACCTTC.

This chain joins TRBV28 and TRBJ1-1; D is perhaps TRBD1 (5 bases). V lost 7 bases and J 5 bases, leaving 14 bases between the germline ends. The CDR3 totals 13 residues. CDR1 and CDR2 from the germline V gene are MDHEN and SYDVKM. DNA for the CDR3: TGTGCCAGCACTAAGCCCCAGGGAACTGAAGCTTTCTTT. It is translated as CASTKPQGTEAFF.

V usage is TRBV19 and J usage is TRBJ1-5; the match to TRBD1 covers 8 bases. CDR1 is LNHDA, CDR2 SQIVND, per germline (reference sequence). After removal of 10 bases from V and 7 bases from J, the junction contained 6 bases not matched to a gene. The CDR3 length is 12 residues. This chain's CDR3 is CATDRGSQPQHF. In DNA form, the CDR3 reads TGTGCCACTGACAGGGGAAGCCAGCCCCAGCATTTT.

The chain joins TRBV6-1 to TRBJ1-1; D not resolved. The V and J ends lost 5 bases and 7 bases respectively, with 8 bases between them. There are 11 residues in the CDR3. Germline lookup yields CDR1 MNHNS and CDR2 SASEGT. The CDR3 nucleotides are TGTGCCAGCAGTACGGGTATTGAAGCTTTCTTT. Its protein product is CASSTGIEAFF.

This clonotype has a count of ten or more. The genes are TRBV3-1 and TRBJ1-3; 7 bases are a match to TRBD1. CDR3 size: 15 residues. The germline CDR1 and CDR2 sequences are LGHDT and YNNKEL (reference sequence). The J segment lost 4 bases and the V segment lost 4 bases, leaving 7 bases of the junction unmatched. The CDR3 loop reads CASSPTPDRGNTIYF. The CDR3 region has the DNA TGTGCCAGCAGCCCCACCCCGGACAGGGGAAACACCATATATTTT.

This clonotype was seen a few times. The chain combines TRBV9 with TRBJ1-2; D remains ambiguous. The germline V gene has CDR1 SGDLS and CDR2 YYNGEE. The CDR3 runs to 15 residues. Trimming removed 0 bases at V and 8 bases at J, with 17 bases between. CDR3 bases: TGTGCCAGCAGCGTAGGGTCGGTGAGGCCCACAGGCTACACCTTC. It translates to CASSVGSVRPTGYTF.

This clonotype was observed many times. The gene calls are TRBV4-1 and TRBJ2-5; 7 nucleotides match TRBD1. The length of the CDR3 is 15 residues. With 5 bases clipped from V and 1 base from J, the junction kept 7 bases outside the gene matches. Looked up from germline, CDR1 is MGHRA and CDR2 is YSYEKL. In nucleotides, the CDR3 is TGCGCCAGCAGCTTAGACAGGGCCGTCCAAGAGACCCAGTACTTC. This gives the protein CASSLDRAVQETQYF.

This clonotype was detected ten times or more. The CDR3 loop reads CASSLQGAVDEQFF. The CDR3 bases are TGCGCCAGCAGCTTACAGGGGGCGGTGGATGAGCAGTTCTTC. The rearrangement joins TRBV5-1 to TRBJ2-1, with 9 bases aligning to TRBD1. From germline, CDR1 is SGHRS and CDR2 YFSETQ. CDR3 length equals 14 residues. J was trimmed by 8 bases and V by 2 bases; bases with no gene match: 5.

A few counts support this clonotype. The chain carries TRBV10-3 and TRBJ2-1; 12 bases line up with TRBD2. CDR1 is ENHRY, CDR2 SYGVKD, per germline. Trimming cost V 5 bases and J 8 bases; bases outside gene matches: 4. The CDR3 spans 14 residues. The DNA for the CDR3 is TGTGCCATCAGTACTAGCGGGGGGTTTTATGAGCAGTTCTTC. Translated: CAISTSGGFYEQFF.

This clonotype has only a few counts. The chain has TRBV19 and TRBJ1-2; D possibly corresponds to TRBD1 (5 bases). The CDR3 extends over 18 amino acids. The germline gives CDR1 LNHDA, CDR2 SQIVND (reference sequence). V was shortened by 4 bases and J by 2 bases, with 23 bases between the two germline ends. Written as DNA, the CDR3 is TGTGCCAGTAGTACAGAGTCCCGGGACGTCTTCGTAAACTATGGCTACACCTTC. Protein product: CASSTESRDVFVNYGYTF.

This clonotype occurred a few times. This chain joins TRBV4-1 and TRBJ2-2; TRBD2 is a possible D gene (5 bases). This CDR3 contains 14 residues. Germline V CDR1 and CDR2: MGHRA, YSYEKL. V was cut by 3 bases and J by 5 bases, with 10 bases left in between. The CDR3 coding sequence is TGCGCCAGCAGCCAGTACGGGGAGACCGGGGAGCTGTTTTTT. It yields the protein CASSQYGETGELFF.

In its sample, this clonotype was seen many times. The chain links TRBV20-1 to TRBJ2-3; TRBD2 aligns across 7 bases. Germline CDR1 reads DFQATT; CDR2 reads SNEGSKA (reference sequence). The CDR3 spans 16 residues. The junction had 13 bases not matched to a gene; V was cut back by 3 bases and J by 4 bases. The CDR3 DNA reads as TGCAGTGCTAGTCCCACTAGCGTAATTCTCCCAGATACGCAGTATTTT. Translated, it gives CSASPTSVILPDTQYF.

In its sample, this clonotype was seen many times. This sequence joins TRBV3-1 and TRBJ1-1; 7 bases are shared with TRBD1. In germline, CDR1 is LGHDT, CDR2 YNNKEL (reference sequence). Germline trimming cut 7 bases from V and 1 base from J; bases unmatched to any gene: 12. The CDR3 totals 16 residues. The CDR3 sequence is CASTEWGRGRNTEAFF. CDR3 DNA: TGTGCCAGCACCGAATGGGGCAGGGGGAGGAACACTGAAGCTTTCTTT.

The J gene is TRBJ2-1, the V gene TRBV6-1, with 8 positions matching TRBD2. The CDR3 is 17 residues long. CDR1 and CDR2 (germline): MNHNS, SASEGT. V lost 6 bases to trimming and J lost 5 bases; unmatched junction nucleotides: 15. CDR3 sequence: CASRQGAGAGGNNEQFF. As DNA, the CDR3 is TGTGCCAGCAGACAGGGAGCCGGGGCGGGGGGCAACAATGAGCAGTTCTTC.

The rearrangement links TRBV29-1 to TRBJ2-5, with TRBD2 matching over 9 bases. Germline V gene lookup returns CDR1 SQVTM and CDR2 ANQGSEA. This CDR3 contains 14 residues. With V trimmed by 6 bases and J by 2 bases, 7 bases remained unmatched. The CDR3 region has the DNA TGCAGCGTCGCTAGCGGGAACAGACAAGAGACCCAGTACTTC. This sequence encodes CSVASGNRQETQYF.

This chain links TRBV6-4 with TRBJ1-6; 7 bases map to TRBD1. There are 15 residues in the CDR3. Germline loops: CDR1 MRHNA, CDR2 SNTAGT. With 0 bases clipped from V and 6 bases from J, the junction kept 2 bases outside the gene matches. This CDR3 is CASSDSSGGNSPLHF. The CDR3 DNA reads as TGTGCCAGCAGTGACTCCTCAGGGGGTAATTCACCCCTCCACTTT.

The chain recombines TRBV20-1 with TRBJ1-5, with D tentatively TRBD1 (5 bases). Germline assignment: CDR1 DFQATT and CDR2 SNEGSKA (reference sequence). The CDR3 runs 13 residues. V lost 6 bases and J lost 4, with 13 bases in between. CDR3 sequence (DNA): TGCAGTGCATTCGGGGGGGTTAATCAGCCCCAGCATTTT. Amino acids: CSAFGGVNQPQHF.

This clonotype came up many times. This chain links TRBV3-1 with TRBJ1-1; no clear D gene. In germline, CDR1 is LGHDT, CDR2 YNNKEL (reference sequence). V lost 2 bases to trimming and J lost 1 base, with 8 bases between them. The CDR3 is made up of 14 amino acids. Here the CDR3 DNA reads TGTGCCAGCAGCCAACAGGTTACGAACACTGAAGCTTTCTTT. This gives the protein CASSQQVTNTEAFF.

This clonotype occurred many times. The chain employs TRBV12-3 or TRBV12-4 and TRBJ1-1, with a tentative D call TRBD1 (5 bases). The length of the CDR3 is 13 residues. V was cut by 9 bases and J by 1 base, with 12 bases left in between. The CDR3 protein is CASGVGQNTEAFF. CDR3 DNA: TGTGCCAGTGGGGTAGGACAGAACACTGAAGCTTTCTTT.

This chain uses TRBV18 with TRBJ1-6; D gene ambiguous. V shed 2 bases and J shed 9 bases, with 11 bases lying between them. Looked up from germline, CDR1 is KGHSH and CDR2 is LQKENI. This CDR3 contains 14 residues. CDR3 nucleotides: TGTGCCAGCTCACCAGGACCCGACGGTTCACCCCTCCACTTT. This gives the protein CASSPGPDGSPLHF.

This chain joins TRBV5-1 and TRBJ1-2; D is undetermined. The CDR3 contains 16 residues. CDR1 SGHRS and CDR2 YFSETQ come from the germline V gene. Deletions cut 0 bases from V and 0 bases from J, with 12 bases between. The CDR3 is CASSLGQRVTNYGYTF. DNA for the CDR3: TGCGCCAGCAGCTTGGGCCAGAGGGTTACTAACTATGGCTACACCTTC.

This clonotype has only a few counts. The V call is TRBV7-2, the J call TRBJ2-1; no clear D gene. V was shortened by 10 bases and J by 0 bases, with 13 bases between the two germline ends. CDR3 length: 14 amino acids. Germline CDR1 and CDR2: SGHTA and FQGNSA. The CDR3 nucleotides read TGTGCCACCAAATTAGACGACTCCTACAATGAGCAGTTCTTC. Its protein is CATKLDDSYNEQFF.

As concerns this clonotype: This could be a read error, since a much larger clone is one nucleotide away. The V call is TRBV12-3 or TRBV12-4, the J call TRBJ1-5; 7 bases agree with TRBD1. This CDR3 has 15 residues. V lost 7 bases and J lost 0; bases outside the gene matches: 6. CDR3 bases: TGTGCCAGCACCACTGGACAGGATAGCAATCAGCCCCAGCATTTT. It encodes CASTTGQDSNQPQHF.

This clonotype was seen only a few times. The rearrangement uses TRBV30 and TRBJ1-2; D gene uncertain. CDR3 size: 12 residues. Trimming stripped 2 bases from V and 8 bases from J, with 12 bases between. From germline, CDR1 is GTSNPN and CDR2 SVGIG (reference sequence). CDR3 residues: CAWSIRGGGYTF. The CDR3 region has the DNA TGTGCCTGGAGTATCCGGGGAGGCGGCTACACCTTC.